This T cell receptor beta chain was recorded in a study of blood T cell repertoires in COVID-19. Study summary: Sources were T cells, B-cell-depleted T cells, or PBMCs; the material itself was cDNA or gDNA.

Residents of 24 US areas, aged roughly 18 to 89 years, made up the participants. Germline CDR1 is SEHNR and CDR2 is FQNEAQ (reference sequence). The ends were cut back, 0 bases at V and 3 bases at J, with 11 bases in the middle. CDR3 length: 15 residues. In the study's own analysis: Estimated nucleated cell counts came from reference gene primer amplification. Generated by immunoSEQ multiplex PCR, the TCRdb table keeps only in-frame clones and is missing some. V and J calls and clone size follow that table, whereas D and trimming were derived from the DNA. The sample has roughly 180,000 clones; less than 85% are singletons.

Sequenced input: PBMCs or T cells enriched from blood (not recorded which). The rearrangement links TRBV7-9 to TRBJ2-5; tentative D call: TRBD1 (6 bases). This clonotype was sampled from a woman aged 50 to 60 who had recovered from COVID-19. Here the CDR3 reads CASSLALSGEETQYF. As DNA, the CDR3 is TGTGCCAGCAGCTTAGCCTTATCAGGGGAAGAGACCCAGTACTTC.